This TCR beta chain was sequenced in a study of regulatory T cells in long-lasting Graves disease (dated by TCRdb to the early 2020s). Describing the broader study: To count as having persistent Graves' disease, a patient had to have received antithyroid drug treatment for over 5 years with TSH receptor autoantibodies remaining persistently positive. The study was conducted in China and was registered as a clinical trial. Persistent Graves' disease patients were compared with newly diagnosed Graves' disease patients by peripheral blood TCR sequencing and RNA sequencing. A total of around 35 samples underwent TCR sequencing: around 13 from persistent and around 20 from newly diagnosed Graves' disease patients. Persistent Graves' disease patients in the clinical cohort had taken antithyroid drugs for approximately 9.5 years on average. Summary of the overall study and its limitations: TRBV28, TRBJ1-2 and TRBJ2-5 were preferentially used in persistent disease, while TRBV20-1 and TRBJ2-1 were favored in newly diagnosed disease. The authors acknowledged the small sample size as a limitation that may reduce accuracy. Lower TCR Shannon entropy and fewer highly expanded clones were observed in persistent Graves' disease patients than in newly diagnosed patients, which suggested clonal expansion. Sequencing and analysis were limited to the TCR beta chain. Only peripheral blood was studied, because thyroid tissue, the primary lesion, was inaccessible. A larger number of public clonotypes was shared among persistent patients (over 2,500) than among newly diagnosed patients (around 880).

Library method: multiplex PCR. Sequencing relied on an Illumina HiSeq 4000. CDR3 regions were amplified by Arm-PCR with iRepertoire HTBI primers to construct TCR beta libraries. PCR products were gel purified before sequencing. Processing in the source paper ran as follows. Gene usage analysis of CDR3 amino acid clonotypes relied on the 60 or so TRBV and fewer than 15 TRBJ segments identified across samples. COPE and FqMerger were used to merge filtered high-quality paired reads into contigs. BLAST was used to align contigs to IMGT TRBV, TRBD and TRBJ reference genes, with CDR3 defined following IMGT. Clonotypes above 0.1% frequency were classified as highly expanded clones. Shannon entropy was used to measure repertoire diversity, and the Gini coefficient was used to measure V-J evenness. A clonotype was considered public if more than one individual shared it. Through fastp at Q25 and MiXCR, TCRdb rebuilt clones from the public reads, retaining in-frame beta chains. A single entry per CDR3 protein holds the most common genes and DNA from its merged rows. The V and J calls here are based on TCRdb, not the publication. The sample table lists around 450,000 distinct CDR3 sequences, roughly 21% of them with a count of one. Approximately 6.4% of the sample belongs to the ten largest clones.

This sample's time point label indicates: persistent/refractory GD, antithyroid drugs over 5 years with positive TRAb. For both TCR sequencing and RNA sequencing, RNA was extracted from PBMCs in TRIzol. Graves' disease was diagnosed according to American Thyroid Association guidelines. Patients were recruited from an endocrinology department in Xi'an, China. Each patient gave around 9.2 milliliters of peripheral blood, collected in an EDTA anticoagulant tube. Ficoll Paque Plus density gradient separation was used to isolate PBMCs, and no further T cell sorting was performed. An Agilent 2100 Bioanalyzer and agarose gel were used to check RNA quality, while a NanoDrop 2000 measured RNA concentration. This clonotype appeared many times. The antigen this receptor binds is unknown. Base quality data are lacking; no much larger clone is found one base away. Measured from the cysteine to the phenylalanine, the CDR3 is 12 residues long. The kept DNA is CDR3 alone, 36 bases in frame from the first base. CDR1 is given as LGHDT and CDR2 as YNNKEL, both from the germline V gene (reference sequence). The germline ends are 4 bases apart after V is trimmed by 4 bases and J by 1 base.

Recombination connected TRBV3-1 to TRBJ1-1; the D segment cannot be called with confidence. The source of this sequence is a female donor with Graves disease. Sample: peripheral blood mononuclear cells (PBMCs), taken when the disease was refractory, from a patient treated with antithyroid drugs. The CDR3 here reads CASSPPNTEAFF. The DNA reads TGTGCCAGCAGCCCCCCGAACACTGAAGCTTTCTTT.